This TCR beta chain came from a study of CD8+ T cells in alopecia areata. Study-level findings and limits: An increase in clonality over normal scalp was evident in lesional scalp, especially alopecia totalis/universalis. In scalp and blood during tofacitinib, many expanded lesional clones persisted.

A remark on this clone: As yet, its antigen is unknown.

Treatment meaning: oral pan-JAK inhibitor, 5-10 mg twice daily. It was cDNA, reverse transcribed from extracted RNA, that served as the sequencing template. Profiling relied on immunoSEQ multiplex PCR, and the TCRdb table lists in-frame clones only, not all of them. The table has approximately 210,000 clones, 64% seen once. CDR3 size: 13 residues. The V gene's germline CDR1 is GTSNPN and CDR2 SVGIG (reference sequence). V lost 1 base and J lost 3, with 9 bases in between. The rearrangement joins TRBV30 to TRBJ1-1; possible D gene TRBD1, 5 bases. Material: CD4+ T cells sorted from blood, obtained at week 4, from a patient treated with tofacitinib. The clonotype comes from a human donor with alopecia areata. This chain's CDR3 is CAWSEQADTEAFF. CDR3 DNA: TGTGCCTGGAGTGAACAGGCCGACACTGAAGCTTTCTTT.